The 9 T cell receptor beta chains given below trace back to one sample, sequenced in a study of blood T cell repertoires in COVID-19. Sequencing was performed with immunoSEQ multiplex PCR; in TCRdb, only in-frame clones are kept and a portion is missing. The table has roughly 120,000 clones, roughly nine tenths seen once. Sequencing input: peripheral blood. These receptors all stem from a man in his fifties or sixties with active COVID-19.

This clone was observed a single time. The V gene is TRBV27, the J gene TRBJ2-5, with D perhaps TRBD1 (6 bases). This CDR3 is built from 14 residues. The germline CDR1 and CDR2 sequences are MNHEY and SMNVEV (reference sequence). Trimming removed 3 bases at V and 5 bases at J, with 13 bases between. CDR3 coding DNA: TGTGCCAGCAGTTTTGGGGCAGGGGCGGAGACCCAGTACTTC. It specifies CASSFGAGAETQYF.

The CDR3 DNA sequence: TGTGCCAGCAGTGCCGTACAGGGAGCGAACCAGTACTTC. As protein: CASSAVQGANQYF. The rearrangement joins TRBV6-4 to TRBJ2-5, with a tentative D call TRBD1 (6 bases). CDR1 MRHNA and CDR2 SNTAGT come from the germline V gene. The CDR3 runs 13 residues. Trimming left V 4 bases short and J 10 bases short, with 16 bases between.

The rearrangement joins TRBV21-1 to TRBJ2-7; the D call TRBD2 from the table was never checked on the DNA. TRBV21-1 is marked as a pseudogene. The CDR3 runs 16 residues. CDR3 residues: CASSKGGGKREDEQYV. CDR3 nucleotides: TGTGCCAGCAGCAAAGGGGGAGGGAAGCGGGAGGACGAGCAGTACGTC.

This chain connects TRBV18 to TRBJ2-2; D not certain. The CDR3 is 14 residues long. Germline V gives CDR1 KGHSH, CDR2 LQKENI. The V and J ends lost 6 bases and 6 bases respectively, with 14 bases between them. In DNA, the CDR3 is TGTGCCAGCTCCCCCTGGAGCCGGTCCGGGGAGCTGTTTTTT. This translates into CASSPWSRSGELFF.

This clone was recorded only once. This sequence joins TRBV29-1 and TRBJ1-5; the D is unclear. This CDR3 has 13 residues. V lost 7 bases to trimming and J lost 2 bases, with 12 bases between them. In germline, CDR1 is SQVTM, CDR2 ANQGSEA. The CDR3 DNA reads TGCAGCGCGAGAGGCGCAGGCAATCAGCCCCAGCATTTT. Residues: CSARGAGNQPQHF.

The chain joins TRBV6-5 to TRBJ1-2; 8 positions agree with TRBD1. CDR3 size: 15 residues. CDR1 MNHEY and CDR2 SVGAGI come from the germline V gene. Unmatched junction bases numbered 10, after V lost 6 bases and J lost 4 bases. The CDR3 DNA sequence: TGTGCCAGCAGCCTGACAGGGGTGCAATCCTATGGCTACACCTTC. Protein product: CASSLTGVQSYGYTF.

The chain combines TRBV4-2 with TRBJ1-4, with D perhaps matching TRBD1 (6 bases). Trimming cost V 8 bases and J 6 bases, with 16 bases left between them. Germline values: CDR1 LGHNA, CDR2 YNFKEQ. The CDR3 sequence is 14 residues long. CDR3 bases: TGTGCCAGCGGTAAGGAACAGGGAGATGAAAAACTGTTTTTT. Residues: CASGKEQGDEKLFF.

The table lists this clone with a count of one. The genes are TRBV29-1 and TRBJ2-5; 10 positions match TRBD2. Trimming took 5 bases from V and 5 from J; bases not matched to a gene: 14. This CDR3 contains 16 residues. The germline V gene has CDR1 SQVTM and CDR2 ANQGSEA. CDR3 nucleotides: TGCAGCGTTCCACTTGAGCGGGAGGGCCAGCAGGAGACCCAGTACTTC. As protein: CSVPLEREGQQETQYF.

The chain uses TRBV4-2 and TRBJ2-6; the match to TRBD1 covers 12 bases. The V segment lost 0 bases and the J segment 2 bases; nucleotides outside the gene matches: 2. The CDR3 consists of 18 residues. The V gene's germline CDR1 is LGHNA and CDR2 YNFKEQ. CDR3 coding DNA: TGTGCCAGCAGCCAAGACGGGACAGGGGGCGCTGGGGCCAACGTCCTGACTTTC. Residues: CASSQDGTGGAGANVLTF.